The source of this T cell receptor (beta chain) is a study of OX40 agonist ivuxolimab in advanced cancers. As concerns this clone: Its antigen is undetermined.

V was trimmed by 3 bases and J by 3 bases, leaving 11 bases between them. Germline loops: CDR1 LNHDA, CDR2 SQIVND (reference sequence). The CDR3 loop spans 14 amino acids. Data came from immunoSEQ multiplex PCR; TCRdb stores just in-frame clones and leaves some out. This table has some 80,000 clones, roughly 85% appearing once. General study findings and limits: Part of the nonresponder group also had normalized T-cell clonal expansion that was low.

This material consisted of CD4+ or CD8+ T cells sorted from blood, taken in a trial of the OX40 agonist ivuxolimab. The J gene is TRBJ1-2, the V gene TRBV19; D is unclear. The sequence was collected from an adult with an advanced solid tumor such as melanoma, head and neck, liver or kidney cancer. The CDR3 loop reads CASSIRTRYYGYTF. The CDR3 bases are TGTGCCAGTAGTATCAGAACACGGTACTATGGCTACACCTTC.